The subject of this entry is one T cell receptor beta chain. As it was prepared, the TCRbeta library received unique molecular identifiers. MiXCR, run by TCRdb on the PCR reads, gives a single entry per CDR3 protein. Among under 850,000 distinct CDR3 sequences, under 15% were seen once, and the ten largest hold about 0.77%. The CDR3 covers 14 residues. V was clipped by 4 bases and J by 4 bases, with 16 bases between them. Germline V gene data show CDR1 as SQVTM and CDR2 as ANQGSEA. The data stem from a study of T-cell reconstitution after alpha-beta-depleted transplantation in children. This specimen consisted of PBMCs, obtained before TCRalphabeta/CD19-depleted stem cell transplant. The origin of this receptor is a girl aged 2 to 10 with congenital amegakaryocytic thrombocytopenia, due to receive a stem cell transplant. The chain employs TRBV29-1 and TRBJ1-1; tentatively, D is TRBD1 (6 bases). The CDR3 DNA follows: TGCAGCGTTGCGTCGGGGGGCGGTGGCACTGAAGCTTTCTTT. Amino acid sequence: CSVASGGGGTEAFF.